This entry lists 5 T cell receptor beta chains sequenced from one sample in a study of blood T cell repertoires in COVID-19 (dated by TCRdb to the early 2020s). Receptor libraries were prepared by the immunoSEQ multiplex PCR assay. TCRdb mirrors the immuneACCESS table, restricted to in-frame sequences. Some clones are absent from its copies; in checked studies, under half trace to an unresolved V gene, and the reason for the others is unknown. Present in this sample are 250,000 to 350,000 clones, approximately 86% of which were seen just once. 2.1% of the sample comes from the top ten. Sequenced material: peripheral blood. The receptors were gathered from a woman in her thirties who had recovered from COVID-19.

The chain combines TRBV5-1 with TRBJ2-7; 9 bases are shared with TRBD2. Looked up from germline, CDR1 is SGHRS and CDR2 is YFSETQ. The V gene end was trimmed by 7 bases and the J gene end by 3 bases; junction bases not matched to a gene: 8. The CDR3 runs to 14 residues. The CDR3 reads CASAQTSGNYEQYF. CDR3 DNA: TGCGCCAGCGCACAGACTAGCGGAAACTACGAGCAGTACTTC.

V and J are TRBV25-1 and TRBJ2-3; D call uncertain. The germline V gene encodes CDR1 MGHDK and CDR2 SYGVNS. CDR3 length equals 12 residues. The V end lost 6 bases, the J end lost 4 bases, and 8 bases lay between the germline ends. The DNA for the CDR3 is TGTGCCAGCAGAGACTCCCCAGATACGCAGTATTTT. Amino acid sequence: CASRDSPDTQYF.

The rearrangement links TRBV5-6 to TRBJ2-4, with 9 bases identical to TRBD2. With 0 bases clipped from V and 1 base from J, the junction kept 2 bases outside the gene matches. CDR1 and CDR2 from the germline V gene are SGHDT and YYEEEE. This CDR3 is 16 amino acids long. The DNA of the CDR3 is TGTGCCAGCAGCTTGGTTGCGGGAGGGGCCAAAAACATTCAGTACTTC. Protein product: CASSLVAGGAKNIQYF.

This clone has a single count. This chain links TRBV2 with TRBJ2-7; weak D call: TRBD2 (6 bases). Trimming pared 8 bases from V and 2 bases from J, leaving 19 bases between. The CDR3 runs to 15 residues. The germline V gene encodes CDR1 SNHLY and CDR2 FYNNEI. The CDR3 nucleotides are TGTGCCAGCGGGCTAGGTTGGGGGGAAACCTACGAGCAGTACTTC. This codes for CASGLGWGETYEQYF.

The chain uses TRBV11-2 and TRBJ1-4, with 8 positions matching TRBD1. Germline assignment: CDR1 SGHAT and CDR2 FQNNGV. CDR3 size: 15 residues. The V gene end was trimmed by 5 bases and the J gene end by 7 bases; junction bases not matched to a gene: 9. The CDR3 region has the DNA TGTGCCAGCAGCCCCTGGACAGGGTTGGCTGAAAAACTGTTTTTT. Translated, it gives CASSPWTGLAEKLFF.